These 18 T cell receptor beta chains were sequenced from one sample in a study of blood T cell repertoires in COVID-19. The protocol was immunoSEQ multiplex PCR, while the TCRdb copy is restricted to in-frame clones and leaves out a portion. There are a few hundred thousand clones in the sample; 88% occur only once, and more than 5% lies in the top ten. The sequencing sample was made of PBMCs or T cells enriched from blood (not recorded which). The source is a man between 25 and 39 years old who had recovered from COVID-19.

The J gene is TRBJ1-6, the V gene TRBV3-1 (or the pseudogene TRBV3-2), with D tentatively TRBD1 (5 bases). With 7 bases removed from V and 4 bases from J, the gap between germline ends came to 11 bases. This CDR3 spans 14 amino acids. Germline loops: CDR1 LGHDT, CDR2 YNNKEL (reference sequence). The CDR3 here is CASTGGSYNSPLHF. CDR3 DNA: TGTGCCAGCACCGGGGGATCATATAATTCACCCCTCCACTTT.

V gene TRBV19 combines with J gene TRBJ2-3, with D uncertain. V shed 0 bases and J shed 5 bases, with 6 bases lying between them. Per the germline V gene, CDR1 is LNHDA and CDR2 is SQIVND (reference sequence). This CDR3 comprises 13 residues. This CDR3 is CASSIDTEDTQYF. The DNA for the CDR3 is TGTGCCAGTAGTATAGACACAGAAGATACGCAGTATTTT.

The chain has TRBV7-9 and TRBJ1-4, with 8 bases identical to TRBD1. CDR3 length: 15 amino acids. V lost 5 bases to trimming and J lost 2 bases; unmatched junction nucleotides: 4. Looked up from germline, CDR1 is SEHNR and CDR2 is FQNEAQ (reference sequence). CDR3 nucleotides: TGTGCCAGCAGCCCCGGACAGGGCACTAATGAAAAACTGTTTTTT. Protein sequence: CASSPGQGTNEKLFF.

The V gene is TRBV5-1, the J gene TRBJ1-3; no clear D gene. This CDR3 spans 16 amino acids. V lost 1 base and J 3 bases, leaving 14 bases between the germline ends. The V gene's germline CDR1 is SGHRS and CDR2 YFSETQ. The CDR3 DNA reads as TGCGCCAGCAGCTTGACCGGGAACCTCGGTGGAAACACCATATATTTT. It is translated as CASSLTGNLGGNTIYF.

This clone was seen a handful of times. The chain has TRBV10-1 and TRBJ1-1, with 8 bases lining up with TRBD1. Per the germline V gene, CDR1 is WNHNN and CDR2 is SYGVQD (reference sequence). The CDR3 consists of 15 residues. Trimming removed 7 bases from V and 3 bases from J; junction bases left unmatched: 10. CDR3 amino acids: CASIATDRADTEAFF. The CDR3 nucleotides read TGCGCCAGCATCGCAACGGACAGGGCAGACACTGAAGCTTTCTTT.

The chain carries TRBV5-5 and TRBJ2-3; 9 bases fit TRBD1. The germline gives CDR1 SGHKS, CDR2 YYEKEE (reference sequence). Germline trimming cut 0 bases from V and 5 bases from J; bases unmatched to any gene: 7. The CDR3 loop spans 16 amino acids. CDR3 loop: CASSLDRDRVGDTQYF. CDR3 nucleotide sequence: TGTGCCAGCAGCTTGGATCGGGACAGGGTGGGAGATACGCAGTATTTT.

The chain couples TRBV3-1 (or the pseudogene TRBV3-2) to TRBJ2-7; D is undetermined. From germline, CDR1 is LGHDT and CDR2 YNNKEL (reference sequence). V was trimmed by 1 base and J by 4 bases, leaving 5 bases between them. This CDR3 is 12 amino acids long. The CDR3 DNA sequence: TGTGCCAGCAGCCAAGCGAGTTACGAGCAGTACTTC. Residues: CASSQASYEQYF.

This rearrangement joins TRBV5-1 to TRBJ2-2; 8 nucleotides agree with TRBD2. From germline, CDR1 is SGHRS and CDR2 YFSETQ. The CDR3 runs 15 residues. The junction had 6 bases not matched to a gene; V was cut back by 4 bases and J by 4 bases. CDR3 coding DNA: TGCGCCAGCAGCCCGTCAGGGACTAGCACCGGGGAGCTGTTTTTT. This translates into CASSPSGTSTGELFF.

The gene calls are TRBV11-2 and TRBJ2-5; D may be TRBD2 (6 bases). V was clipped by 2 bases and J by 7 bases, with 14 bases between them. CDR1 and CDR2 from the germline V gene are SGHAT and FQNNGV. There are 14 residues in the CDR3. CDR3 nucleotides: TGTGCCAGCAGCTTAATGCGGGACCTAGGGACCCAGTACTTC. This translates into CASSLMRDLGTQYF.

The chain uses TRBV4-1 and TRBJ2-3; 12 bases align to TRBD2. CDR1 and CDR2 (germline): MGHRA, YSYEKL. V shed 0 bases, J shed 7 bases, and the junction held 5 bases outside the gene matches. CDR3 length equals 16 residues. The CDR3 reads CASSQEGTSGSNTQYF. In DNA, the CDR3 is TGCGCCAGCAGCCAAGAAGGGACTAGCGGGTCTAATACGCAGTATTTT.

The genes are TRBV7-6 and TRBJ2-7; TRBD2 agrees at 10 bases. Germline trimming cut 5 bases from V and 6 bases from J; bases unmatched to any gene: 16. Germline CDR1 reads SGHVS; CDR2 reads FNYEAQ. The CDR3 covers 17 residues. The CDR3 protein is CASSLGTSEAGWGEQYF. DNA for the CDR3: TGTGCCAGCAGCCTAGGGACTAGCGAGGCGGGTTGGGGCGAGCAGTACTTC.

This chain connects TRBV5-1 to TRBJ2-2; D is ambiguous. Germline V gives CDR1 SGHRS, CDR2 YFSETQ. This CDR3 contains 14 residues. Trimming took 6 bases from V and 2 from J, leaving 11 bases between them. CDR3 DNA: TGCGCCAGCACCGAAACTATAAACACCGGGGAGCTGTTTTTT. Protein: CASTETINTGELFF.

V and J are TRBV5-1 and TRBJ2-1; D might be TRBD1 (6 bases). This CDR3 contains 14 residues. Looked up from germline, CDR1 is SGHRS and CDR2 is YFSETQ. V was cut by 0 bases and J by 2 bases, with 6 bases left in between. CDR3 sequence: CASSLGDTYNEQFF. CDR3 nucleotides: TGCGCCAGCAGCTTGGGGGACACCTACAATGAGCAGTTCTTC.

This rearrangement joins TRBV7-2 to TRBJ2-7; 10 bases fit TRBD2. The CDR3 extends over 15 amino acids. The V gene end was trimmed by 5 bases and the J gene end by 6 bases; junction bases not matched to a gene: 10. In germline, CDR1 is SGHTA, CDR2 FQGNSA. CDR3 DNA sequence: TGTGCCAGCAGCCTAAAAAGCGGGGGGGCCGGCGAGCAGTACTTC. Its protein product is CASSLKSGGAGEQYF.

The CDR3 DNA reads as TGTGCCATCAGTGAGGGGGGGGGCCGCGGCGAGCAGTACTTC. It encodes CAISEGGGRGEQYF. The rearrangement joins TRBV10-3 to TRBJ2-7; D is possibly TRBD2 (7 bases). This CDR3 region has 14 residues. Deletions cut 2 bases from V and 6 bases from J, with 14 bases between. Germline lookup yields CDR1 ENHRY and CDR2 SYGVKD.

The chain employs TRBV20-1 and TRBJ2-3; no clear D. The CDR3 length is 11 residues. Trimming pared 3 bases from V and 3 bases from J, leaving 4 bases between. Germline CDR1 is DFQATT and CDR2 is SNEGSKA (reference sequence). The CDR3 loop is CSARRTDTQYF. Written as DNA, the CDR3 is TGCAGTGCTAGGCGGACAGATACGCAGTATTTT.

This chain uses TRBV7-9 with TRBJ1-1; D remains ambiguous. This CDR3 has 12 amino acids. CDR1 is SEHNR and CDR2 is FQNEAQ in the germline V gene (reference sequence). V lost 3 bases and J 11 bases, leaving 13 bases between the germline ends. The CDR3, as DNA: TGTGCCAGCAGCTTCTCCCCCCGGGAGGCTTTCTTT. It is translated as CASSFSPREAFF. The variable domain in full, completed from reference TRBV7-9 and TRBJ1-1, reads DTGVSQNPRHKITKRGQNVTFRCDPISEHNRLYWYRQTLGQGPEFLTYFQNEAQLEKSRLLSDRFSAERPKGSFSTLEIQRTEQGDSAMYLCASSFSPREAFFGQGTRLTVV.

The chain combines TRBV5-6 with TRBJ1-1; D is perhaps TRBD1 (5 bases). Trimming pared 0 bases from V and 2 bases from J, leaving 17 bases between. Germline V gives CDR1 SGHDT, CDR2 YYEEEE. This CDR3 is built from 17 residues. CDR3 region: CASSLVAGGDGNTEAFF. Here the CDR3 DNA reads TGTGCCAGCAGCTTGGTGGCGGGAGGGGATGGTAACACTGAAGCTTTCTTT.